This section outlines one T cell receptor beta chain sequence together with its context. The data were taken from a study of control samples from healthy donors and cancer patients. Per the germline V gene, CDR1 is KGHSH and CDR2 is LQKENI. Trimming cost V 4 bases and J 3 bases; bases outside gene matches: 1. The CDR3 has 13 amino acids. The assay was immunoSEQ multiplex PCR, and TCRdb's table has in-frame clones only and misses some. The data hold 70,000 to 95,000 clones, with around 87% observed a single time. This chain joins TRBV18 and TRBJ1-2, with 8 bases lining up with TRBD1. The sequence was collected from a man aged 45 to 65 in good health. Sequencing input: blood. As DNA, the CDR3 is TGTGCCAGCTCACAACAGGGGGACTATGGCTACACCTTC. It yields the protein CASSQQGDYGYTF.